Listed below are T cell receptor beta chains from one sample, sequenced in a study of blood T cell repertoires in COVID-19. Here immunoSEQ multiplex PCR was the method, and the copy in TCRdb shows in-frame clones only, minus some. Of about 140,000 clones in the sample, approximately 87% are singletons; the top ten hold around 40%. The sample consisted of peripheral blood. Source of these receptors: a man aged 45-65 years who had recovered from COVID-19. Each CDR3 is given with its conserved first and last residue. A D gene is named only where the DNA matches it firmly. Expanded clones get a size class; other rows say once, few or many, or leave the size out.

TRBJ2-7 TRBV6-5 - - TGTGCCAGCAGGGAGACAGGAATCGGCCCCTACGAGCAGTACTTC CASRETGIGPYEQYF
TRBJ1-4 TRBV19 - - TGTGCCAGTAGATCAGGACAGAACTCCAATGAAAAACTGTTTTTT CASRSGQNSNEKLFF
TRBJ1-1 TRBV2 TRBD1 - TGTGCCAGCAGTGAAACAGGGGGGTACACTGAAGCTTTCTTT CASSETGGYTEAFF
TRBJ2-2 TRBV18 - once TGTGCCAGCTCGCCGGACTGGGAAGGCACCGGGGAGCTGTTTTTT CASSPDWEGTGELFF
TRBJ2-7 TRBV30 TRBD2 - TGTGCCTGGGGGATAGCGGGGGGGCTTCTGGTGCAGTACTTC CAWGIAGGLLVQYF
TRBJ2-1 TRBV30 - - TGTGCCTGGGGTGGGGCAGGGGTCTCCTACAATGAGCAGTTCTTC CAWGGAGVSYNEQFF
TRBJ2-7 TRBV10-3 TRBD1 - TGTGCCATCAGCGGACAGGGGCCCGTTTACGAGCAGTACTTC CAISGQGPVYEQYF
TRBJ1-1 TRBV9 TRBD1 - TGTGCCAGCAGCTTGACGACAGGGGGCTTCTCTGAAGCTTTCTTT CASSLTTGGFSEAFF
TRBJ2-2 TRBV3-1/TRBV3-2 TRBD1 - TGTGCCAGCAGCCAAGACCCTACAGGGGGCGTGCAGGTCACCGGGGAGCTGTTTTTT CASSQDPTGGVQVTGELFF
TRBJ2-1 TRBV11-2 TRBD2 once TGTGCCAGCAGCTATGGACTAGCGTACTCCTACAATGAGCAGTTCTTC CASSYGLAYSYNEQFF
TRBJ1-2 TRBV19 - - TGTGCCAGTAGTAGGGCAACCAGCCTCCGCTTCTATGGCTACACCTTC CASSRATSLRFYGYTF
TRBJ2-2 TRBV18 - - TGTGCCAGCTCACCCCAAGTTGACAGGTTGAGCACCGGGGAGCTGTTTTTT CASSPQVDRLSTGELFF
TRBJ1-3 TRBV4-3 - - TGCGCCAGCAGCCAAGACCCGACTGAGCGAAACACCATATATTTT CASSQDPTERNTIYF
TRBJ2-2 TRBV3-1/TRBV3-2 TRBD2 - TGTGCCAGCAGCCAAGTTGGCCTAGCGGGGGGCCGAACCGGGGAGCTGTTTTTT CASSQVGLAGGRTGELFF
TRBJ1-5 TRBV6-5 - - TGTGCCAGCACCTCGACACTCAATCAGCCCCAGCATTTT CASTSTLNQPQHF
TRBJ1-1 TRBV12-3/TRBV12-4 - - TGTGCCAGCAGTATACGGGGGATCACTGAAGCTTTCTTT CASSIRGITEAFF
TRBJ2-5 TRBV5-4 - once TGTGCCAGCAGCCCCGAGGGGGGGCGAGAGACCCAGTACTTC CASSPEGGRETQYF
TRBJ1-1 TRBV12-5 - few TGTGCTAGTGGTTTGTCGCAGGGTGAAGCTTTCTTT CASGLSQGEAFF
TRBJ1-4 TRBV5-5 TRBD1 - TGTGCCAGCAGCTTAACCCAGGGGGCGGAAAAACTGTTTTTT CASSLTQGAEKLFF
TRBJ2-7 TRBV6-2/TRBV6-3 TRBD1 - TGTGCCAGCAGTTACTCCCAGACAGGGGGCAGGAACGAGCAGTACTTC CASSYSQTGGRNEQYF
TRBJ2-1 TRBV4-2 - - TGTGCCAGCAGCGAGTCAGGAGGGGACTCCTACAATGAGCAGTTCTTC CASSESGGDSYNEQFF
TRBJ2-5 TRBV19 TRBD1 - TGTGCCAGTAAGCCCGGGACAGGGGTTTTTGAGACCCAGTACTTC CASKPGTGVFETQYF
TRBJ1-2 TRBV18 - - TGTGCCAGCTCACCACGTCCCAATGAAGCCGGCTACACCTTC CASSPRPNEAGYTF
TRBJ1-6 TRBV9 - - TGTGCCAGCAGCGAAGACACAGTAGATAATTCACCCCTCCACTTT CASSEDTVDNSPLHF
TRBJ2-5 TRBV4-1 - - TGCGCCAGCAGCCTAGACCAGTACCAAGAGACCCAGTACTTC CASSLDQYQETQYF
TRBJ2-7 TRBV5-1 - once TGCGCCAGCAGCCCGGACAGCTACTCCTACGAGCAGTACTTC CASSPDSYSYEQYF
TRBJ2-2 TRBV5-4 TRBD1 - TGTGCCAGCAGCTTAGACAGGGGGTACACCGGGGAGCTGTTTTTT CASSLDRGYTGELFF
TRBJ1-5 TRBV5-5 TRBD1 few TGTGCCAGCAGCGCCGGGACAGGGGGTCAGCCCCAGCATTTT CASSAGTGGQPQHF
TRBJ2-3 TRBV7-2 - few TGTGCCAGCAGCCCGCCGGCGCCGACTAGAGGAGATACGCAGTATTTT CASSPPAPTRGDTQYF
TRBJ1-3 TRBV27 TRBD1 few TGTGCCAGCAGATTCCCGACAGGGTTTGTAGGAAACACCATATATTTT CASRFPTGFVGNTIYF
TRBJ1-5 TRBV19 - - TGTGCCAGTAGCCCGACGGCACGGACAGCACATCAGCCCCAGCATTTT CASSPTARTAHQPQHF
TRBJ1-3 TRBV4-2 - - TGTGCCAGCAGCCAACAACAGGTACTCTCTGGAAACACCATATATTTT CASSQQQVLSGNTIYF
TRBJ2-2 TRBV2 TRBD1 - TGTGCCAGCAGCGGGTCAGGGGGCGCGATTACCGGGGAGCTGTTTTTT CASSGSGGAITGELFF
TRBJ2-1 TRBV11-3 TRBD2 - TGTGCCAGCAGCTTAAGGGCTAGCGGATCAACCTACAATGAGCAGTTCTTC CASSLRASGSTYNEQFF
TRBJ2-4 TRBV7-9 TRBD1 - TGTGCCAGCAGCTTAGCCTTACAGGGGCTAGCCAAAAACATTCAGTACTTC CASSLALQGLAKNIQYF
TRBJ1-1 TRBV12-3/TRBV12-4 TRBD1 - TGTGCCAGCAGTTTAGGGGACAGTGGCGCTTTCTTT CASSLGDSGAFF
TRBJ2-3 TRBV3-1/TRBV3-2 TRBD2 - TGTGCCAGCAGCCAAGATCCTAGCGGTTCCACAGATACGCAGTATTTT CASSQDPSGSTDTQYF
TRBJ2-2 TRBV9 - few TGTGCCAGCAGCGTAGATGGGGGGACCGGGGAGCTGTTTTTT CASSVDGGTGELFF
TRBJ2-3 TRBV4-1 - - TGCGCCAGCAGCCAAGAGGGCAGGTCGGGCACAGATACGCAGTATTTT CASSQEGRSGTDTQYF
TRBJ1-4 TRBV15 TRBD1 - TGTGCCACCAGCGCACCGGGACAGGGAGGTGAAAAACTGTTTTTT CATSAPGQGGEKLFF
TRBJ1-2 TRBV19 TRBD1 - TGTGCCAGTAGTGTGGGACAGGGGCGCTATGGCTACACCTTC CASSVGQGRYGYTF
TRBJ2-5 TRBV7-9 - - TGTGCCAGCAGCGGGACGGGGGGCGAGGTGGAGACCCAGTACTTC CASSGTGGEVETQYF
TRBJ2-4 TRBV11-3 - - TGTGCCAGCAGCTTGGAGGGGGGGGACATTCAGTACTTC CASSLEGGDIQYF
TRBJ1-5 TRBV2 TRBD1 - TGTGCCAGCAGCCAGGGGGAGAATCAGCCCCAGCATTTT CASSQGENQPQHF
TRBJ2-7 TRBV4-3 TRBD1 - TGCGCCAGCAGCCAGAGACAGGGGGCCCCCTACGAGCAGTACTTC CASSQRQGAPYEQYF
TRBJ2-3 TRBV2 - - TGTGCCAGCAACGAGTTAGGGGGCACAGATACGCAGTATTTT CASNELGGTDTQYF
TRBJ2-3 TRBV2 - - TGTGCCAGCAGTGAAGAGGGGACTAGCACAGATACGCAGTATTTT CASSEEGTSTDTQYF
TRBJ2-2 TRBV2 TRBD2 - TGTGCCAGCAGTAATAGCGGGGGAGACACCGGGGAGCTGTTTTTT CASSNSGGDTGELFF
TRBJ2-2 TRBV5-1 TRBD1 - TGCGCCAGCAGCTTGGGACAGGGGAACACCGGGGAGCTGTTTTTT CASSLGQGNTGELFF
TRBJ1-4 TRBV5-6 - - TGTGCCAGCAGCTTCGCAGGGGAAGAAAAACTGTTTTTT CASSFAGEEKLFF
TRBJ2-1 TRBV12-3/TRBV12-4 TRBD1 - TGTGCCAGCAGTTCTTTGACAGGGGATGAGCAGTTCTTC CASSSLTGDEQFF
TRBJ1-2 TRBV4-2 TRBD1 - TGTGCCAGCAGCCAAGATAATGACAGGGTAGGCTATGGCTACACCTTC CASSQDNDRVGYGYTF
TRBJ2-1 TRBV5-1 - - TGCGCCAGCAGCTTGGGGACAGGCGGGACCTACAATGAGCAGTTCTTC CASSLGTGGTYNEQFF
TRBJ1-5 TRBV7-2 TRBD1 - TGTGCCAGCAGCCCCCAAGGACAGGGAGTACAGCCCCAGCATTTT CASSPQGQGVQPQHF
TRBJ1-2 TRBV4-1 - few TGCGCCAGCAGCCAAGAGGTCGGTTCCCGCTATGGCTACACCTTC CASSQEVGSRYGYTF
TRBJ1-3 TRBV20-1 - - TGCAGTGCTAGACAGGGGAACACCATATATTTT CSARQGNTIYF
TRBJ2-1 TRBV7-2 TRBD1 - TGTGCCAGCAGACGGGACAGGGACAGCTCCTACAATGAGCAGTTCTTC CASRRDRDSSYNEQFF
TRBJ2-3 TRBV6-2/TRBV6-3 TRBD1 once TGTGCCAGCAGCACCGGGACAGCGGCAGATACGCAGTATTTT CASSTGTAADTQYF
TRBJ1-2 TRBV7-6 - - TGTGCCAGCAGCCAAGAAGGGGGTAACTATGGCTACACCTTC CASSQEGGNYGYTF